One sample yielded the 24 T cell receptor beta chains listed below, sequenced in a study of metastatic and nonmetastatic thyroid tumors. No patient had received any treatment before thyroid surgery. TCRdb re-called the PCR reads via MiXCR. Here the sample spans roughly 16,000 clones, roughly 32% being singletons. The sequenced sample consisted of tumor tissue. These receptors originate from a female donor with papillary thyroid cancer or a benign thyroid nodule (not recorded which). Some clones in this sample may be carry-over from other donors' samples.

This clone rates as medium-sized. The gene calls are TRBV7-9 and TRBJ2-1; D gene unclear. Germline V gene lookup returns CDR1 SEHNR and CDR2 FQNEAQ (reference sequence). The CDR3 length is 12 residues. V was clipped by 5 bases and J by 9 bases, with 11 bases between them. The CDR3 reads CASSPGLSEQFF. CDR3 nucleotide sequence: TGTGCCAGCAGCCCAGGCCTTTCTGAGCAGTTCTTC.

CDR3 sequence reads: CASTWDSTYEQYF. The CDR3 DNA reads as TGTGCCAGCACCTGGGACTCAACCTACGAGCAGTACTTC. This chain links TRBV7-2 with TRBJ2-7; a possible D gene is TRBD2 (6 bases). Germline CDR1 and CDR2: SGHTA and FQGNSA. Trimming left V 7 bases short and J 2 bases short, with 12 bases between. The CDR3 spans 13 residues.

This clone was counted only a few times. This chain joins TRBV6-2 or TRBV6-3 and TRBJ1-1; D unresolved. The CDR3 covers 13 residues. CDR1 MNHEY and CDR2 SVGEGT come from the germline V gene. Trimming cost V 4 bases and J 6 bases, with 12 bases left between them. CDR3 in DNA: TGTGCCAGCAGTTCTCCTCTGGCAGCTGAAGCTTTCTTT. Encoded protein: CASSSPLAAEAFF.

This clone was counted many times. This chain links TRBV20-1 with TRBJ2-7, with 10 bases lining up with TRBD2. The V gene end was trimmed by 1 base and the J gene end by 4 bases; junction bases not matched to a gene: 19. The CDR3 has 19 amino acids. Germline lookup yields CDR1 DFQATT and CDR2 SNEGSKA (reference sequence). The DNA for the CDR3 is TGCAGTGCTAGAGGTTGGGATCGCCAGCGGGGGGGCCGTTCATACGAGCAGTACTTC. Its translation: CSARGWDRQRGGRSYEQYF.

This clone was recorded many times. Here the CDR3 reads CSVSPTYRVTEAFF. The CDR3, as DNA: TGCAGCGTTTCCCCCACCTACAGGGTCACTGAAGCTTTCTTT. The V and J genes are TRBV29-1 and TRBJ1-1; TRBD1 is a possible D gene (6 bases). Trimming took off 5 bases at V and 4 bases at J, with 17 bases between the two ends. There are 14 residues in the CDR3. Germline CDR1 SQVTM, CDR2 ANQGSEA.

This clone was recorded many times. The V and J genes are TRBV6-9 and TRBJ1-1; D unclear. The length of the CDR3 is 14 residues. Germline V gene data show CDR1 as MNHGY and CDR2 as SVAAGI. Trimming removed 7 bases at V and 1 base at J, with 13 bases between. The CDR3 DNA reads as TGTGCCAGCAACCTACTGGGCAGGAACACTGAAGCTTTCTTT. Protein product: CASNLLGRNTEAFF.

This clone was seen at least ten times. This chain joins TRBV6-1 and TRBJ1-1; 9 bases map to TRBD1. The CDR3 runs 16 residues. V dropped 7 bases and J dropped 4; count of bases not matched to a gene: 13. Germline V gene data show CDR1 as MNHNS and CDR2 as SASEGT. CDR3 amino acids: CASTDLGTGRGTEAFF. The CDR3, as DNA: TGTGCCAGCACCGATCTCGGGACAGGGCGCGGCACTGAAGCTTTCTTT.

This clone qualifies as medium-sized (0.01 to 0.1%). V gene TRBV4-2 combines with J gene TRBJ2-1; D is possibly TRBD1 or TRBD2 (6 bases each). Germline V lookup: CDR1 LGHNA, CDR2 YNFKEQ. The CDR3 extends over 18 amino acids. Between the trimmed V and J ends, which lost 2 bases and 0 bases, there was a span of 17 bases. The CDR3 here is CASSQSPGAVSSYNEQFF. The CDR3 DNA follows: TGTGCCAGCAGCCAATCTCCGGGGGCCGTGAGCTCCTACAATGAGCAGTTCTTC.

The V call is TRBV11-2, the J call TRBJ2-7; perhaps TRBD2 as D (5 bases). This CDR3 region has 14 residues. Germline loops: CDR1 SGHAT, CDR2 FQNNGV. The ends were cut back, 5 bases at V and 3 bases at J, with 14 bases in the middle. The CDR3 sequence: CASSTPLRGYEQYF. In DNA form, the CDR3 reads TGTGCCAGCAGCACACCCCTCCGGGGCTACGAGCAGTACTTC.

This clone was counted between two and nine times. The chain is built from TRBV28 and TRBJ2-1; 12 nucleotides agree with TRBD2. V lost 1 base, J lost 10 bases, and 11 bases stayed unmatched. The CDR3 totals 17 residues. Germline V gene lookup returns CDR1 MDHEN and CDR2 SYDVKM. CDR3 DNA: TGTGCCAGCAGTTTATTCTCCTCTGGACTAGCGGGAACAGAGCAGTTCTTC. Protein sequence: CASSLFSSGLAGTEQFF.

V usage is TRBV4-1 and J usage is TRBJ2-2; perhaps TRBD1 as D (5 bases). Germline V gene sequence: CDR1 MGHRA, CDR2 YSYEKL. The CDR3 has 14 residues. The V end was cut by 3 bases, the J end by 5 bases, with 10 bases between. The CDR3 sequence: CASSQIQVTGELFF. The CDR3 DNA reads as TGCGCCAGCAGCCAGATACAGGTTACCGGGGAGCTGTTTTTT.

This clone counts as medium-sized. V is TRBV20-1 and J is TRBJ1-4; 10 bases line up with TRBD1. This CDR3 has 15 amino acids. CDR1 is DFQATT and CDR2 is SNEGSKA in the germline V gene (reference sequence). The V gene end was trimmed by 1 base and the J gene end by 10 bases; junction bases not matched to a gene: 9. CDR3 DNA: TGCAGTGCTAGAGGCCCCACCGGACAGGGGGGAAAACTGTTTTTT. Its translation is CSARGPTGQGGKLFF.

The rearrangement joins TRBV2 to TRBJ1-6; D may be TRBD1 (6 bases). Germline CDR1 and CDR2: SNHLY and FYNNEI. The CDR3 runs to 14 residues. V was shortened by 3 bases and J by 7 bases, with 10 bases between the two germline ends. The CDR3 reads CASSDTRGNSPLHF. CDR3 in DNA: TGTGCCAGCAGTGATACCAGGGGAAATTCACCCCTCCACTTT.

The chain links TRBV5-1 to TRBJ1-2; perhaps TRBD1 as D (6 bases). Trimming left V 4 bases short and J 8 bases short, with 15 bases between. The CDR3 runs 13 residues. Germline V CDR1 and CDR2: SGHRS, YFSETQ. CDR3 region: CASSGDTGRGYTF. CDR3 DNA sequence: TGCGCCAGCAGCGGGGACACCGGGAGGGGCTACACCTTC.

With respect to this clone: This is likely a read error, given that the CDR3 carries no conserved phenylalanine or tryptophan at its end. V gene TRBV15 combines with J gene TRBJ2-5, with D possibly matching TRBD2 (6 bases). Germline V lookup: CDR1 LNHNV, CDR2 YYDKDF (reference sequence). The CDR3 is 15 residues long. The CDR3 spells CATSGDGGGTETQYL. CDR3 DNA: TGTGCCACCAGCGGAGATGGTGGGGGGACTGAGACCCAGTACTTA.

The rearrangement joins TRBV20-1 to TRBJ2-7; either TRBD1 or TRBD2 may fit D (5 bases each). Trimming took off 0 bases at V and 5 bases at J, with 14 bases between the two ends. CDR3 size: 14 residues. CDR1 is DFQATT, CDR2 SNEGSKA, per germline (reference sequence). The CDR3 region has the DNA TGCAGTGCTAGAGATACAGGCAGGGACCACGAGCAGTACTTC. Translating gives CSARDTGRDHEQYF.

This clone was recorded a few times. This clone may be a read error of a much larger clone one base away. This sequence joins TRBV10-1 and TRBJ2-4, with D perhaps matching TRBD2 (5 bases). The CDR3 contains 14 residues. Per germline, CDR1 WNHNN and CDR2 SYGVQD (reference sequence). The germline V and J ends were trimmed by 6 bases and 15 bases, with 24 bases remaining between them. The CDR3 sequence is CASREVMTKNIWYF. In DNA, the CDR3 is TGCGCCAGCAGGGAGGTGATGACCAAAAACATTTGGTACTTC.

This clone was counted only a few times. The chain carries TRBV27 and TRBJ2-3, with TRBD2 matching over 10 bases. The ends lost 7 bases at V and 7 bases at J; junction bases unmatched: 8. This CDR3 is 14 amino acids long. Germline V CDR1 and CDR2: MNHEY, SMNVEV (reference sequence). The CDR3 loop is CASTPPAGGNTQYF. CDR3 DNA: TGTGCCAGCACCCCCCCAGCGGGGGGGAATACGCAGTATTTT.

This clone was detected ten times or more. The chain employs TRBV5-1 and TRBJ1-1, with 9 bases fitting TRBD1. Germline loops: CDR1 SGHRS, CDR2 YFSETQ. After removal of 4 bases from V and 10 bases from J, the junction contained 11 bases not matched to a gene. This CDR3 is built from 14 residues. The CDR3, as DNA: TGCGCCAGCAGCCGGACAGGGGACCCTATGATAGCTTTCTTT. This gives the protein CASSRTGDPMIAFF.

The rearrangement links TRBV27 to TRBJ1-1, with 9 nucleotides matching TRBD1. Trimming at V came to 4 bases and at J to 6 bases, leaving 6 bases not matched to a gene. Germline V gene sequence: CDR1 MNHEY, CDR2 SMNVEV (reference sequence). The CDR3 totals 14 residues. CDR3 loop: CASSYRTGDAEAFF. The CDR3 DNA sequence: TGTGCCAGCAGTTACCGGACAGGGGACGCTGAAGCTTTCTTT.

This chain joins TRBV20-1 and TRBJ2-1, with D perhaps matching TRBD1 or TRBD2 (6 bases each). Germline V gene lookup returns CDR1 DFQATT and CDR2 SNEGSKA (reference sequence). This CDR3 region has 14 residues. The V and J ends lost 3 bases and 5 bases respectively, with 14 bases between them. The chain's CDR3 is CSASRDGGHNEQFF. The CDR3 region has the DNA TGCAGTGCTAGCCGTGACGGGGGCCACAATGAGCAGTTCTTC.

This clone was recorded many times. A clone one base away is much larger, so this may be a read error. The chain carries TRBV2 and TRBJ1-1, with D unresolved. The CDR3 has 10 residues. Germline loops: CDR1 SNHLY, CDR2 FYNNEI. The chain's CDR3 is CARDNTGAFF. The CDR3 DNA sequence: TGTGCCAGAGACAACACTGGAGCTTTCTTT.

The CDR3 region has the DNA TGTGCCAGCTCCTCGACAGGGGTGGAGCTGTTTTTT. It is translated as CASSSTGVELFF. The chain couples TRBV18 to TRBJ2-2; 8 nucleotides line up with TRBD1. The CDR3 length is 12 residues. V was clipped by 6 bases and J by 10 bases; unmatched bases: 4. Germline V gene data show CDR1 as KGHSH and CDR2 as LQKENI.

This clone was counted ten times or more. This sequence joins TRBV28 and TRBJ2-7; D remains ambiguous. There are 15 residues in the CDR3. CDR1 is MDHEN, CDR2 SYDVKM, per germline. V shed 3 bases and J shed 3 bases, with 15 bases lying between them. The CDR3 spells CASSFLRMANYEQYF. The CDR3 DNA is TGTGCCAGCAGTTTTCTACGGATGGCCAACTACGAGCAGTACTTC.